Sequencing of this T cell receptor (beta chain) was carried out in a study of CD8 T cells in Susac syndrome (dated by TCRdb to between 2018 and 2021). Context from the whole study: The study used repertoire sequencing to test whether antigen drove CD8+ T cell activation and differentiation in Susac syndrome.

RNA was extracted using the RNeasy kit, and about 0.45 to 1 ug of the RNA was reverse transcribed with random hexamers. The immunoSEQ multiplex PCR assay, which covers 54 Vbeta and 13 Jbeta segments, was used to amplify TCR beta CDR3 regions. Bias from PCR amplification was corrected by using a synthetic template baseline for primer optimization and for computational correction. The original methods were these. Reads were annotated to V, D and J genes per IMGT and analyzed with immunoSEQ Analyzer, keeping only productive sequences. Clonality was computed as one minus Shannon entropy normalized by log2 of the number of productive unique sequences. Public and private clones were assessed among the 100 most prevalent clones of each patient and control. A clone was defined as Susac-specific if it was absent from the healthy and MS cohorts, from approximately 980 published viral clones and from other ImmuneACCESS disease sequences. Starting from the raw public reads, TCRdb applied fastp trimming at Q25, assembled clones with MiXCR and retained in-frame beta chains. Merged by CDR3 protein, the rows form single entries marked with the most common genes and DNA. The V and J calls, along with clone size, are taken from TCRdb and not from the paper's own processing. Across this sample there are fewer than 200,000 distinct CDR3 sequences, with roughly 94% seen only once. The ten largest clonotypes hold 0.1% of the sample.

General findings and caveats noted by the study authors: The study acknowledged that relatively few individuals were included in the TCR sequencing and HLA analysis.

Peripheral blood CD8+ and CD4+ T cells from healthy donors, Susac syndrome patients and multiple sclerosis patients were profiled using high-throughput TCR beta sequencing. Healthy donors were age- and sex-matched controls. Bulk CD8+ and CD4+ T cells were purified magnetically by negative isolation, whereas CD8+ TEMRA cells were enriched by FACS. Blood was drawn into EDTA tubes, processed within 24 hours, and PBMCs were isolated by density gradient centrifugation. PBMCs intended for TCR sequencing were cryopreserved in liquid nitrogen and were subsequently thawed in a 37 degrees C water bath. A purity of at least 90% was achieved for sorted or isolated CD4+, CD8+ and CD8+ TEMRA cells. CDR1 MDHEN and CDR2 SYDVKM were looked up in the germline V gene. There are 11 amino acids in the CDR3, from cysteine to phenylalanine inclusive. CDR3 DNA only is kept here, 33 bases in frame from base 1. As concerns this clonotype: Its cognate antigen has yet to be identified. Mismatch with germline at one junction end may stem from a read error.

This TCR was recovered from a human donor in good health. The receptor chain draws on TRBV28 and TRBJ2-1, with a tentative D gene TRBD2 over 5 matching bases. The sequencing input was CD4+ T cells from PBMCs. The DNA sequence is given as TGTGCCAGCAGTAGAAGGACCGCCGGGGTCTTC. This is translated as CASSRRTAGVF.